What follows are 3 T cell receptor beta chains derived from one specimen sequenced in a study of blood T cell repertoires in COVID-19. TCRdb's copy holds only in-frame clones and misses some; the assay was immunoSEQ multiplex PCR. The sample holds about 170,000 clones; more than 75% are singletons and the top ten take about 5%. Specimen: peripheral blood. These receptor sequences come from a man aged 18 to 30 with COVID-19, enrolled during active disease.

The rearrangement links TRBV2 to TRBJ2-1, with 12 bases matching TRBD2. The germline V gene has CDR1 SNHLY and CDR2 FYNNEI. Trimming removed 5 bases from V and 15 bases from J; junction bases left unmatched: 5. This CDR3 has 12 residues. CDR3 sequence reads: CASSTMTSGRFF. Written as DNA, the CDR3 is TGTGCCAGCAGTACAATGACTAGCGGGAGGTTCTTC.

CDR3 sequence (DNA): TGCGCCAGCAGCCTTCGCGGTAGCGGGAGTATTCTGGCCAATGAGCAGTTCTTC. Its protein product is CASSLRGSGSILANEQFF. V gene TRBV5-1 combines with J gene TRBJ2-1; 9 nucleotides line up with TRBD2. Germline CDR1 and CDR2: SGHRS and YFSETQ. The CDR3 consists of 18 residues. V shed 4 bases, J shed 6 bases, and the junction held 17 bases outside the gene matches.

This clone occurred once. The J gene is TRBJ2-6, the V gene TRBV7-9; D remains ambiguous. V was clipped by 2 bases and J by 0 bases, with 5 bases between them. The CDR3 runs to 15 residues. Germline lookup yields CDR1 SEHNR and CDR2 FQNEAQ (reference sequence). The CDR3 DNA is TGTGCCAGCAGCTTACGGGTCTCTGGGGCCAACGTCCTGACTTTC. Its protein product is CASSLRVSGANVLTF.